Included here is one T cell receptor (beta chain) sequence, with context. The sample comes from a study of blood T cell repertoires in COVID-19. Authors' data handling: Estimation of nucleated cell counts was performed using reference gene primer amplification. Libraries were prepared by immunoSEQ multiplex PCR; TCRdb keeps only in-frame clonotypes and omits some of them. V and J calls plus clone size are reproduced from that table; the DNA served to infer D and trimming. The sample carries some 320,000 clones, roughly 88% recorded once. V dropped 1 base and J dropped 0 bases, with 6 bases sitting between them. The CDR3 covers 14 residues. Germline V gene sequence: CDR1 SGHTA, CDR2 FQGNSA.

This receptor was taken from a woman aged 30 to 39 who had recovered from COVID-19. The sequencing sample was made of peripheral blood. The chain recombines TRBV7-2 with TRBJ1-2; no definite D call. This CDR3 is CASSLGRANYGYTF. In nucleotides, the CDR3 is TGTGCCAGCAGCTTAGGGAGGGCTAACTATGGCTACACCTTC.